The rows below give T cell receptor beta chains drawn from one sample of a study of T cells in tumors after PD-1 blockade. Assay: immunoSEQ multiplex PCR; the TCRdb copy retains only in-frame clones and omits some. The data show more than 3,500 clones, over 60% seen once. Sample: tumor tissue, taken before anti-PD-1 treatment. These receptors originate from a human donor with basal cell carcinoma. Both conserved end residues are part of each CDR3. A D gene is named only where the DNA matches it firmly. The size field is filled for only some rows; it gives once, few, many or a size class.

d_gene	abundance	v_gene	j_gene	CDR3nt	CDR3aa
.	.	TRBV7-3	TRBJ1-1	TGTGCCAGCAGCTTAATACAGGCCACTGAAGCTTTCTTT	CASSLIQATEAFF
.	.	TRBV30	TRBJ2-3	TGTGCCTGGACCTTCGGAAGCTTAGTGGATACGCAGTATTTT	CAWTFGSLVDTQYF
TRBD1	.	TRBV7-2	TRBJ2-1	TGTGCCAGCAGCCTCTCGCGGGGACAGGGGAGGGTCGAGCAGTTCTTC	CASSLSRGQGRVEQFF
.	.	TRBV7-2	TRBJ1-5	TGTGCCAGCAGCTTAGTGTCAGGGAGCAATCAGCCCCAGCATTTT	CASSLVSGSNQPQHF
TRBD1	.	TRBV9	TRBJ1-1	TGTGCCAGCAGCGGGGGACAGGGGGTGTCTGAAGCTTTCTTT	CASSGGQGVSEAFF
TRBD2	few	TRBV7-9	TRBJ2-3	TGTGCCAGCAGCCCGGGACTAGCGGGGCCTAGCACAGATACGCAGTATTTT	CASSPGLAGPSTDTQYF
.	.	TRBV19	TRBJ2-5	TGTGCCAGTAGTGCTCTCGGACCGACGGGCCAAGAGACCCAGTACTTC	CASSALGPTGQETQYF
.	large	TRBV2	TRBJ1-5	TGTGCCAGCAATTGGGATAGCAATCAGCCCCAGCATTTT	CASNWDSNQPQHF
TRBD2	.	TRBV9	TRBJ2-3	TGTGCCAGCAGTTTCACTAGCGGGGGGGCAGATACGCAGTATTTT	CASSFTSGGADTQYF
.	.	TRBV27	TRBJ2-3	TGTGCCAGCAGTTCCGATTCATGGGATACGCAGTATTTT	CASSSDSWDTQYF
.	once	TRBV27	TRBJ2-3	TGTGCCAGCAGTTTAGCCAGCGGGACACTCACAGATACGCAGTATTTT	CASSLASGTLTDTQYF
.	.	TRBV6-1	TRBJ2-4	TGTGCCAGCAGTGAAGGGTTGTGGAGTAGGCTTGCCAAAAACATTCAGTACTTC	CASSEGLWSRLAKNIQYF
.	few	TRBV6-5	TRBJ1-2	TGTGCCAGCAGTTACTCGATGGGCAGCAACTATGGCTACACCTTC	CASSYSMGSNYGYTF
.	medium-sized	TRBV5-4	TRBJ1-1	TGTGCCAGCAGCTTGGGGGCAGGCCCCGAACCTGAAGCTTTCTTT	CASSLGAGPEPEAFF
.	.	TRBV10-3	TRBJ2-2	TGTGCCATCAGGGACAAGGGATTATTAGCCGCGAACACCGGGGAGCTGTTTTTT	CAIRDKGLLAANTGELFF
.	once	TRBV5-1	TRBJ2-1	TGCGCCAGCAAGGAGTGGGTGAGGGACAATGAGCAGTTCTTC	CASKEWVRDNEQFF
.	.	TRBV3-1/TRBV3-2	TRBJ1-1	TGTGCCAGCAGCCATGAGTCGGCGAACACTGAAGCTTTCTTT	CASSHESANTEAFF
.	.	TRBV5-1	TRBJ2-1	TGCGCCAGCAGCTTGGGCGGATACAATGAGCAGTTCTTC	CASSLGGYNEQFF
TRBD1	.	TRBV2	TRBJ2-6	TGTGCCAGCAGGGGACAGGGGGCGCTAAGCTCTGGGGCCAACGTCCTGACTTTC	CASRGQGALSSGANVLTF
TRBD2	.	TRBV19	TRBJ2-3	TGTGCCAGTAAGGGAGGGGCGGGGGGACACCCCAGCACAGATACGCAGTATTTT	CASKGGAGGHPSTDTQYF
.	.	TRBV4-1	TRBJ1-4	TGCGCCAGCAGCCAAGGGGGCGAGAAACTGTTTTTT	CASSQGGEKLFF
.	.	TRBV5-6	TRBJ2-4	TGTGCCAGCAGCTTAATGGTGGCCAAAAACATTCAGTACTTC	CASSLMVAKNIQYF
TRBD1	.	TRBV5-5	TRBJ2-1	TGTGCCAGCAGCTTGGACCCCGGGACAGAGAAGCATGAGCAGTTCTTC	CASSLDPGTEKHEQFF
TRBD1	.	TRBV5-1	TRBJ1-2	TGCGCCAGCAGAAAGGACAGGGGGACACCCGGCTACACCTTC	CASRKDRGTPGYTF
.	.	TRBV5-4	TRBJ1-2	TGTGCCAGCAGGGACAGCAACCGACAAGGCTACACCTTC	CASRDSNRQGYTF
TRBD1	.	TRBV6-5	TRBJ2-7	TGTGCCAGCAGTATACAGGGGATCGAGCAGTACTTC	CASSIQGIEQYF
TRBD2	once	TRBV6-2/TRBV6-3	TRBJ2-2	TGTGCCAGCAGTTATCTTGTCCGAAGCGGGGGGGCCGGGGAGCTGTTTTTT	CASSYLVRSGGAGELFF